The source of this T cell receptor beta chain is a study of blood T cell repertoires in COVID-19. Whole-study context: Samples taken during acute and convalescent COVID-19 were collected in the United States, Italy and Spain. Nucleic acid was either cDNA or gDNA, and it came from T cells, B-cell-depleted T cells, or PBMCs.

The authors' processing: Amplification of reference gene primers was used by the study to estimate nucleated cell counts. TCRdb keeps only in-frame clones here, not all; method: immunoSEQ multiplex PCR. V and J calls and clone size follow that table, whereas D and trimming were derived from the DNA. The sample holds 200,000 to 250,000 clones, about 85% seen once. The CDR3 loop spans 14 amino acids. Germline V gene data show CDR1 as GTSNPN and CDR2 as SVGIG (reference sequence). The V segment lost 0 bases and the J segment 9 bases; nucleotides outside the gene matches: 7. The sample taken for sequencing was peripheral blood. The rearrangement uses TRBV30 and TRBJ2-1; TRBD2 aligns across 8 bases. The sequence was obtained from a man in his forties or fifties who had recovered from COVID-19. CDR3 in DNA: TGTGCCTGGAGTGTCCCGGGAGGGTCGGGTGAGCAGTTCTTC. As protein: CAWSVPGGSGEQFF.